Many counts were recorded for the clone carrying this TCR beta chain. Its specificity is unknown. The source of the sample is a study of metastatic and nonmetastatic thyroid tumors. Study overall: Repertoires were compared across blood and tumor or nodule tissue from malignant and benign thyroid patients. General study results and limits: Across blood and tumor, TCR beta diversity in malignant thyroid tumors was reportedly significantly higher than in benign nodules.

Treatment of any kind had been given to no patient before thyroid surgery. Per the original data handling: A distant-metastasis classifier for papillary thyroid cancer was built using CDR3 differences across clinicopathological groups. TCRdb re-called the PCR reads with MiXCR. The V and J calls, along with clone size, are taken from TCRdb and not from the paper's own processing. This table holds approximately 21,000 clones, 23% found once. CDR1 is DFQATT and CDR2 is SNEGSKA in the germline V gene (reference sequence). Trimming pared 6 bases from V and 4 bases from J, leaving 12 bases between. The CDR3 length is 12 residues.

The genes are TRBV20-1 and TRBJ1-2; D is possibly TRBD1 (5 bases). This receptor was taken from a male donor with papillary thyroid cancer or a benign thyroid nodule (not recorded which). Some clones in this sample may be carry-over from other donors' samples. The sample consisted of blood. DNA of the CDR3: TGCAGTGCCCTCGGGGCCCTCTATGGCTACACCTTC. Its protein is CSALGALYGYTF.